Following are 5 T cell receptor beta chains from one sample sequenced in a study of blood T cell repertoires in COVID-19. Using immunoSEQ multiplex PCR, the repertoire was profiled, and TCRdb retains in-frame clones only, with some absent. The table records more than 85,000 clones, about 90% of them present only once. The sequenced sample consisted of peripheral blood. All receptors come from a man aged 45-60 years with COVID-19, enrolled during active disease.

This chain joins TRBV30 and TRBJ2-7; TRBD1 matches 12 bases. CDR3 length: 15 residues. V lost 3 bases and J lost 5; bases outside the gene matches: 8. Germline V gene sequence: CDR1 GTSNPN, CDR2 SVGIG (reference sequence). CDR3 DNA: TGTGCCTGGAGCTGGGACAGGGGGCGTAAGAACGAGCAGTACTTC. Translated, it gives CAWSWDRGRKNEQYF.

This clone was seen once. The chain has TRBV2 and TRBJ1-2, with 8 bases that match TRBD1. The CDR3 contains 17 residues. J lost 4 bases, V lost 4 bases, and 14 bases had no gene match. Germline V gene data show CDR1 as SNHLY and CDR2 as FYNNEI. The CDR3 region is CASSAESRRGPSYGYTF. DNA of the CDR3: TGTGCCAGCAGTGCCGAGTCGCGCAGGGGGCCTAGCTATGGCTACACCTTC.

The rearrangement uses TRBV7-2 and TRBJ1-2; D is unresolved. The V and J ends lost 5 bases and 5 bases respectively, with 18 bases between them. Germline V gene data show CDR1 as SGHTA and CDR2 as FQGNSA. The CDR3 spans 15 residues. This CDR3 is CASSALTALLYGYTF. DNA for the CDR3: TGTGCCAGCAGCGCCCTAACAGCCTTGCTTTATGGCTACACCTTC.

J is TRBJ2-1 and V is TRBV5-8; D perhaps matches TRBD1 (5 bases). V lost 1 base to trimming and J lost 7 bases, with 15 bases between them. Germline V lookup: CDR1 SGHTS, CDR2 YDEGEE. The CDR3 contains 15 residues. CDR3 DNA: TGTGCCAGCAGCTTGACGCAGGGAAAAAGGAATGAGCAGTTCTTC. It is translated as CASSLTQGKRNEQFF.

This chain connects TRBV6-2 or TRBV6-3 to TRBJ2-2; D is undetermined. Germline lookup yields CDR1 MNHEY and CDR2 SVGEGT. With 6 bases removed from V and 4 bases from J, the gap between germline ends came to 9 bases. CDR3 length: 13 amino acids. The CDR3: CASSQTSTGELFF. CDR3 nucleotide sequence: TGTGCCAGCAGCCAAACCAGCACCGGGGAGCTGTTTTTT.